The clone carrying this T cell receptor beta chain was detected only a few times. The sample comes from a study of control samples from healthy donors and cancer patients. Generated by immunoSEQ multiplex PCR, the TCRdb table keeps only in-frame clones and is missing some. The data show tens of thousands of clones, 90% to 95% seen once. Germline-derived CDR1 and CDR2 are LGHDT and YNNKEL (reference sequence). Trimming cost V 1 base and J 7 bases, with 10 bases left between them. CDR3 length: 13 amino acids. This TCR was recovered from a man younger than 40 in good health. The specimen sequenced was blood. The chain employs TRBV3-1 (or the pseudogene TRBV3-2) and TRBJ1-2, with D unresolved. CDR3 amino acids: CASSQGPGLGYTF. In nucleotides, the CDR3 is TGTGCCAGCAGCCAAGGCCCCGGTCTTGGCTACACCTTC.